These 5 T cell receptor beta chains share one sample of origin, sequenced in a study of monozygotic twins with inflammatory bowel disease. TCRdb re-called the 5' RACE reads, yielding one record per CDR3 amino acid sequence without DNA. Recorded here are around 200,000 distinct CDR3 sequences; the top ten clones represent around 1.5%. The sequencing input was blood. These receptors were collected from a human donor with ulcerative colitis or Crohn's disease, or a healthy co-twin of an affected twin (not recorded which).

The J gene is TRBJ2-6, the V gene TRBV7-2; TCRdb picks TRBD1, but there is no DNA to check that call. CDR3 length equals 15 residues. Germline values: CDR1 SGHTA, CDR2 FQGNSA. CDR3 amino acids: CASVRQGYGANVLTF.

Here the CDR3 reads CSARDWEPQETQYF. The chain uses TRBV20-1 and TRBJ2-5. The V gene's germline CDR1 is DFQATT and CDR2 SNEGSKA (reference sequence). The CDR3 length is 14 residues.

The chain combines TRBV5-1 with TRBJ2-2; the D gene TCRdb calls, TRBD1, cannot be checked with no DNA. Germline-derived CDR1 and CDR2 are SGHRS and YFSETQ. The CDR3 is made up of 16 amino acids. CDR3 residues: CASSWTTGTNTGELFF.

V and J are TRBV7-9 and TRBJ1-5; checking the TCRdb D call of TRBD1 is not possible without DNA. The CDR3 length is 14 residues. Looked up from germline, CDR1 is SEHNR and CDR2 is FQNEAQ (reference sequence). CDR3 residues: CASSFAGQGVPQHF.

The gene calls are TRBV7-9 and TRBJ1-1; TCRdb proposes TRBD1, but this gene call is untestable without DNA. CDR3 length: 12 residues. In germline, CDR1 is SEHNR, CDR2 FQNEAQ (reference sequence). The CDR3 protein is CASGGPNTEAFF.